The 20 T cell receptor beta chains below come from one sample, sequenced in a study of shared clonotypes between healthy human individuals. TCRdb's copy holds only in-frame clones and misses some; the assay was immunoSEQ multiplex PCR. The table shows 1,500,000 or so clones, with approximately 98.5% occurring only once. The sequenced material came from naive CD4+ T cells sorted from blood. The subset: CD45RA+ positively selected. These receptors were obtained from a man in his thirties or forties in good health.

The J gene is TRBJ1-4, the V gene TRBV25-1, with D possibly matching TRBD1 (6 bases). CDR1 is MGHDK, CDR2 SYGVNS, per germline. Trimming left V 1 base short and J 8 bases short, with 14 bases between. The CDR3 spans 15 residues. In DNA form, the CDR3 reads TGTGCCAGCAGTGAATTAGGGGGGTTATACGAAAAACTGTTTTTT. Amino acid sequence: CASSELGGLYEKLFF.

The chain is built from TRBV10-2 and TRBJ2-1; 7 nucleotides align to TRBD2. The germline V gene has CDR1 WSHSY and CDR2 SAAADI. The CDR3 is 15 residues long. V shed 4 bases and J 4 bases; nucleotides not matched to a gene: 7. In nucleotides, the CDR3 is TGCGCCAGCAGTGGGTCAGCGGGGATTTACAATGAGCAGTTCTTC. Translated, it gives CASSGSAGIYNEQFF.

The CDR3 loop reads CASSFGQGDFANEKLFF. CDR3 DNA: TGTGCCAGCAGCTTCGGACAGGGGGATTTTGCTAATGAAAAACTGTTTTTT. The chain carries TRBV7-9 and TRBJ1-4; 10 positions match TRBD1. V shed 3 bases and J 3 bases; nucleotides not matched to a gene: 7. This CDR3 has 17 residues. Germline CDR1 is SEHNR and CDR2 is FQNEAQ (reference sequence).

The rearrangement links TRBV10-2 to TRBJ2-1, with 8 bases matching TRBD2. Germline-derived CDR1 and CDR2 are WSHSY and SAAADI. V lost 6 bases and J lost 8; bases outside the gene matches: 12. The CDR3 is 15 residues long. The DNA for the CDR3 is TGCGCCAGCAGCTATGAGGAAGCGGGAGCTTATGAGCAGTTCTTC. This translates into CASSYEEAGAYEQFF.

The genes are TRBV29-1 and TRBJ1-3, with 7 bases fitting TRBD1. CDR3 size: 18 residues. Germline V gene lookup returns CDR1 SQVTM and CDR2 ANQGSEA. V was clipped by 6 bases and J by 0 bases; unmatched bases: 17. Written as DNA, the CDR3 is TGCAGCGTAATTAGCTCTCGGAGACAGGGAGGCTCTGGAAACACCATATATTTT. This encodes CSVISSRRQGGSGNTIYF.

This chain connects TRBV9 to TRBJ2-2; D possibly uses TRBD1 or TRBD2 (5 bases each). CDR1 SGDLS and CDR2 YYNGEE come from the germline V gene. Trimming took off 0 bases at V and 3 bases at J, with 24 bases between the two ends. The CDR3 is 20 residues long. DNA for the CDR3: TGTGCCAGCAGCGTAGCTCGTATGTGGCAGGGACGTTTGGACACCGGGGAGCTGTTTTTT. It specifies CASSVARMWQGRLDTGELFF.

This clone has only one observation. The rearrangement links TRBV28 to TRBJ2-7; 9 nucleotides align to TRBD2. The CDR3 runs 17 residues. Germline trimming cut 5 bases from V and 2 bases from J; bases unmatched to any gene: 13. Germline V gene data show CDR1 as MDHEN and CDR2 as SYDVKM. Here the CDR3 reads CASSPHTGLANAYEQYF. The CDR3 DNA is TGTGCCAGCAGTCCGCATACCGGACTAGCGAATGCCTACGAGCAGTACTTC. The whole variable domain, filled in from reference TRBV28 and TRBJ2-7, reads DVKVTQSSRYLVKRTGEKVFLECVQDMDHENMFWYRQDPGLGLRLIYFSYDVKMKEKGDIPEGYSVSREKKERFSLILESASTNQTSMYLCASSPHTGLANAYEQYFGPGTRLTVT.

CDR3: CASSTSGRVFYEQYF. The CDR3 region has the DNA TGTGCCAGCAGTACTAGCGGGAGGGTTTTCTACGAGCAGTACTTC. The V call is TRBV28, the J call TRBJ2-7; 13 nucleotides line up with TRBD2. V was clipped by 5 bases and J by 3 bases; unmatched bases: 4. The V gene's germline CDR1 is MDHEN and CDR2 SYDVKM. The CDR3 runs to 15 residues.

The rearrangement links TRBV5-6 to TRBJ2-7; D remains unclear. Germline CDR1 SGHDT, CDR2 YYEEEE. There are 14 residues in the CDR3. Trimming shortened V by 1 base and J by 3 bases, and 11 bases separated the two germline ends. The CDR3 DNA sequence: TGTGCCAGCAGCTTGTCAGGCACTCTCTACGAGCAGTACTTC. It translates to CASSLSGTLYEQYF.

V and J are TRBV9 and TRBJ2-3; 8 positions match TRBD2. The germline gives CDR1 SGDLS, CDR2 YYNGEE. The V gene end was trimmed by 4 bases and the J gene end by 11 bases; junction bases not matched to a gene: 6. CDR3 length equals 12 residues. The CDR3 loop reads CASSTRGGGQYF. As DNA, the CDR3 is TGTGCCAGCAGCACCCGGGGGGGCGGGCAGTATTTT.

The genes are TRBV6-5 and TRBJ2-7; the D is unclear. Germline CDR1 MNHEY, CDR2 SVGAGI. Trimming cost V 8 bases and J 1 base, with 9 bases left between them. This CDR3 comprises 12 residues. CDR3 coding DNA: TGTGCCAGCCGTTTGTCTTCCTACGAGCAGTACTTC. It translates to CASRLSSYEQYF.

On this clone itself: The sample contains more than one DNA sequence encoding this CDR3. The chain's CDR3 is CASRLAGDTGELFF. The CDR3 region has the DNA TGTGCCAGTAGACTAGCGGGAGATACCGGGGAGCTGTTTTTT. V usage is TRBV19 and J usage is TRBJ2-2; 11 bases align to TRBD2. V shed 6 bases and J 5 bases; nucleotides not matched to a gene: 2. Germline-derived CDR1 and CDR2 are LNHDA and SQIVND (reference sequence). This CDR3 region has 14 residues.

J is TRBJ2-3 and V is TRBV7-3; possibly TRBD1 for D (7 bases). Trimming pared 3 bases from V and 5 bases from J, leaving 9 bases between. The germline V gene has CDR1 SGHTA and CDR2 FQGTGA. The CDR3 runs 13 residues. CDR3 in amino acids: CASSFQGGDTQYF. The CDR3 DNA follows: TGTGCCAGCAGCTTTCAGGGGGGAGATACGCAGTATTTT.

The chain is built from TRBV7-2 and TRBJ2-6; TRBD2 aligns across 12 bases. Germline loops: CDR1 SGHTA, CDR2 FQGNSA. The ends lost 1 base at V and 4 bases at J; junction bases unmatched: 5. This CDR3 spans 18 amino acids. The CDR3 DNA sequence: TGTGCCAGCAGCTTAGGACTAGCGGGAGTAGAGGGGGCCAACGTCCTGACTTTC. Amino acid sequence: CASSLGLAGVEGANVLTF.

The chain carries TRBV7-3 and TRBJ2-2; 9 bases match TRBD2. The CDR3 has 14 residues. V dropped 5 bases and J dropped 6; count of bases not matched to a gene: 4. Germline V gene sequence: CDR1 SGHTA, CDR2 FQGTGA. The CDR3 loop is CASSPGLASGELFF. The DNA of the CDR3 is TGTGCCAGCAGCCCGGGACTAGCCTCCGGGGAGCTGTTTTTT.

The genes are TRBV11-3 and TRBJ2-3, with D tentatively TRBD2 (5 bases). The CDR3 runs 13 residues. Germline V gene data show CDR1 as SGHNT and CDR2 as YENEEA. V was trimmed by 5 bases and J by 1 base, leaving 7 bases between them. In DNA form, the CDR3 reads TGTGCCAGCAGCCGGCGGGGCACAGATACGCAGTATTTT. Translating it yields CASSRRGTDTQYF. Full variable domain (rest looked up from reference TRBV11-3 and TRBJ2-3): EAGVVQSPRYKIIEKKQPVAFWCNPISGHNTLYWYLQNLGQGPELLIRYENEEAVDDSQLPKDRFSAERLKGVDSTLKIQPAELGDSAVYLCASSRRGTDTQYFGPGTRLTVL.

The genes are TRBV2 and TRBJ2-1; 11 positions match TRBD2. The length of the CDR3 is 14 residues. The germline CDR1 and CDR2 sequences are SNHLY and FYNNEI. V lost 4 bases to trimming and J lost 15 bases; unmatched junction nucleotides: 11. Written as DNA, the CDR3 is TGTGCCAGCAGTGCCGAACTAGCGGGAGTAGGGAGGTTCTTC. Its translation is CASSAELAGVGRFF.

The J gene is TRBJ1-4, the V gene TRBV4-3; 7 bases map to TRBD1. V lost 4 bases to trimming and J lost 8 bases; unmatched junction nucleotides: 7. The CDR3 is made up of 14 amino acids. The germline CDR1 and CDR2 sequences are LGHNA and YSLEER. The CDR3 loop reads CASSPRQGGEKLFF. DNA of the CDR3: TGCGCCAGCAGCCCACGACAGGGCGGGGAAAAACTGTTTTTT.

The genes are TRBV29-1 and TRBJ2-5; D gene unclear. Germline V gives CDR1 SQVTM, CDR2 ANQGSEA. V was clipped by 1 base and J by 5 bases, with 17 bases between them. This CDR3 has 15 residues. The CDR3 is CSVEADDREWETQYF. DNA of the CDR3: TGCAGCGTTGAAGCCGACGACCGAGAGTGGGAGACCCAGTACTTC.

This chain uses TRBV6-1 with TRBJ2-7; 8 bases match TRBD1. CDR1 and CDR2 (germline): MNHNS, SASEGT. Germline trimming cut 4 bases from V and 3 bases from J; bases unmatched to any gene: 14. The CDR3 loop spans 17 amino acids. CDR3 bases: TGTGCCAGCAGTGCTAAGGGAGTTCAGGGGGCCTTCTACGAGCAGTACTTC. Translated: CASSAKGVQGAFYEQYF.